This T cell receptor beta chain was found in a study of TIL therapy for anti-PD-1-resistant metastatic lung cancer. Study-wide points: Many TIL product clones were absent from baseline tumor, suggesting clonal contraction.

With regard to this clone: Its matching antigen is unknown.

This was the immunoSEQ v3 assay. Repertoires were generated with immunoSEQ multiplex PCR, while TCRdb's copy carries only in-frame clones and drops some. Of about 100,000 clones listed, less than 70% were seen once; the top ten hold 9.5% to 12%. Time point specified: pre-treatment sample, taken before nivolumab and TIL therapy. Pleural nodules or supraclavicular lymph nodes made up most of the excised metastases sampled. CDR1 is MDHEN, CDR2 SYDVKM, per germline. The CDR3 totals 16 residues. Trimming left V 5 bases short and J 0 bases short, with 14 bases between. The rearrangement uses TRBV28 and TRBJ2-1, with a possible D match to TRBD2 (5 bases). The sample here was tumor tissue, taken at baseline. The receptor was derived from a person aged 25 to 80 with non-small cell lung cancer. In nucleotides, the CDR3 is TGTGCCAGCAGTCACCCCAGGACTGCCTCCTACAATGAGCAGTTCTTC. This codes for CASSHPRTASYNEQFF.